This T cell receptor beta chain is drawn from a study of shared clonotypes between healthy human individuals. The method was immunoSEQ multiplex PCR; TCRdb's version includes in-frame clones alone and lacks a portion of them. The sample records 2 million to 2.5 million clones, 85% to 95% being singletons. For this clone: Its cognate antigen is unknown.

Study-wide findings and caveats: Rarefaction revealed incomplete sorted-subset sequencing despite large depth.

This CDR3 region has 14 residues. Germline V gene lookup returns CDR1 SNHLY and CDR2 FYNNEI. V was clipped by 7 bases and J by 4 bases, with 16 bases between them. V is TRBV2 and J is TRBJ2-5, with D possibly being TRBD2 (5 bases). Specimen: naive CD4+ T cells from PBMCs. Stated subset: CD45RA+ positively selected. The clonotype originates from a man between 18 and 35 years old in good health. Some clones in this sample may be carry-over from other donors' samples. The CDR3 sequence: CASIREFAGETQYF. The CDR3, as DNA: TGTGCCAGCATTCGGGAATTTGCAGGAGAGACCCAGTACTTC.